Sequencing of this T cell receptor (beta chain) was carried out in a study of cytomegalovirus exposure and HLA in healthy donors. Study-level findings and limits: In an earlier analysis, about 90% or about 30%: the productive usage of most TCR beta V segments. Reported findings show TCR beta sequences accurately forecast HLA-A and HLA-B alleles in most subjects. On later analysis, the bulk of CMV-associated TCR beta chains appeared to be HLA-restricted. The study carried out a later analysis of TCR beta sequences. It associated about 15,000 of them with specific HLA alleles at a false discovery rate of 0.05.

Per germline, CDR1 MNHNY and CDR2 SVGAGI (reference sequence). Trimming took 2 bases from V and 0 from J, leaving 8 bases between them. The CDR3 totals 15 residues. Both 60 Vbeta primers and 13 Jbeta primers went into the PCR. Assay used: immunoSEQ multiplex PCR; TCRdb lists only in-frame clones, some missing. The sample lists 70,000 to 95,000 clones, around 76% occurring once. Notes on this clone: Its antigen is not identified.

The sequence derives from a man younger than 40 in good health and CMV-seropositive. Sequenced: PBMCs. V is TRBV6-6 and J is TRBJ1-5; D is uncertain. The CDR3, as DNA: TGTGCCAGCAGTTACCTCAGGAATAGCAATCAGCCCCAGCATTTT. Protein sequence: CASSYLRNSNQPQHF.